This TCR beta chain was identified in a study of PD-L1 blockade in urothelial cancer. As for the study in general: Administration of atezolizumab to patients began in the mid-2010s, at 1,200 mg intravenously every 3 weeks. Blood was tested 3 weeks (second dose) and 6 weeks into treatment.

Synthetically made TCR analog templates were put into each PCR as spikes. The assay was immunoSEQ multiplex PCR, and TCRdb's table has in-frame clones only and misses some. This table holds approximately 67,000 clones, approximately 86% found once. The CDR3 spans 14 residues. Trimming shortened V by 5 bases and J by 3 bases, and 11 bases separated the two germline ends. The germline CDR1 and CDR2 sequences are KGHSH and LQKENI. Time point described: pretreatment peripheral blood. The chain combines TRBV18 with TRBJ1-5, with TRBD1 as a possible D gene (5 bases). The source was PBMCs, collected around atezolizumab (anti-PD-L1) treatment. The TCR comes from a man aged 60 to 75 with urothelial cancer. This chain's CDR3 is CASSGQGINQPQHF. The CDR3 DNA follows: TGTGCCAGCTCAGGGCAGGGAATCAATCAGCCCCAGCATTTT. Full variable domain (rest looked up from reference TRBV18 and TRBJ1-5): NAGVMQNPRHLVRRRGQEARLRCSPMKGHSHVYWYRQLPEEGLKFMVYLQKENIIDESGMPKERFSAEFPKEGPSILRIQQVVRGDSAAYFCASSGQGINQPQHFGDGTRLSIL.